This note documents a single T cell receptor (beta chain) sequence. Its specificity is unknown. The CDR3 is 14 amino acids. CDR1 is MRHNA, CDR2 SNTAGT, per germline. Trimming shortened V by 0 bases and J by 6 bases, and 10 bases separated the two germline ends. These data belong to a study of T cells after yellow fever vaccination. In the study overall: Low-cell-number fractions were prepared with SMART-Seq v4 Ultra Low Input. Study outcomes and limitations: A limited proportion of clonotypes was detected within both the CD4 and CD8 compartments. Re-detected after boosting: most primary clones, approximately 97% of CD4 and under 90% of CD8.

TCRdb re-derived calls from the 5' RACE reads in MiXCR, one entry per CDR3 protein. The sample contains 500,000 to 650,000 distinct CDR3 sequences, approximately 13% of which appear only once. This TCR derives from a man aged 25 to 40 who received the YFV17D yellow fever vaccine. The sequences come from PBMCs, collected on the day of the yellow fever booster vaccination. J is TRBJ2-3 and V is TRBV6-4, with D perhaps TRBD2 (6 bases). CDR3 amino acids: CASSDSGGADTQYF. CDR3 DNA sequence: TGTGCCAGCAGTGACTCCGGAGGGGCTGATACGCAGTATTTT.